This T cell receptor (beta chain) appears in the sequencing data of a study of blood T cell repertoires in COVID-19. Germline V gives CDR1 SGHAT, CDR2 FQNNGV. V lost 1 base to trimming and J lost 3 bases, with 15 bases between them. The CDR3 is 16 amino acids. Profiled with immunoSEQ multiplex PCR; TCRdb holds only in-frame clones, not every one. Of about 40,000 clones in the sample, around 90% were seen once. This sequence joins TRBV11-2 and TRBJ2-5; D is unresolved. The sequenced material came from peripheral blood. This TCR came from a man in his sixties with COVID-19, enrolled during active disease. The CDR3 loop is CASSLAYLELKETQYF. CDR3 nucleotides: TGTGCCAGCAGCTTAGCCTACCTGGAGCTGAAAGAGACCCAGTACTTC.